The 9 T cell receptor beta chains presented below share a single source sample, sequenced in a study of OX40 agonist ivuxolimab in advanced cancers. The library was generated by the immunoSEQ multiplex PCR assay. TCRdb took this table from immuneACCESS and kept in-frame rearrangements with V and J called. Such tables lack part of the clones; where checked against another copy, unresolved V genes explain under half of the gap, and the rest is unexplained. Within this sample are 80,000 to 90,000 clones, with around 80% of them counted one time only. Of the sample, under 2% is held by the ten largest clones. Sequencing used CD4+ or CD8+ T cells sorted from blood, obtained in a trial of the OX40 agonist ivuxolimab. Receptors were obtained from an adult with an advanced solid tumor such as melanoma, head and neck, liver or kidney cancer.

V and J are TRBV11-1 and TRBJ2-7; the match to TRBD2 covers 8 bases. The CDR3 has 16 residues. The ends lost 0 bases at V and 0 bases at J; junction bases unmatched: 4. The germline CDR1 and CDR2 sequences are SGHAT and FQDESV (reference sequence). CDR3 amino acids: CASSLAGAGGSYEQYF. CDR3 in DNA: TGTGCCAGCAGCTTAGCGGGTGCGGGGGGCTCCTACGAGCAGTACTTC.

V usage is TRBV6-5 and J usage is TRBJ1-2; tentative D call: TRBD1 (5 bases). V was shortened by 6 bases and J by 8 bases, with 16 bases between the two germline ends. The CDR3 spans 13 residues. Germline CDR1 MNHEY, CDR2 SVGAGI. The CDR3 nucleotides are TGTGCCAGCAGCCCAGGGTTAGGGGTCGGCTACACCTTC. Translating it yields CASSPGLGVGYTF.

V gene TRBV28 combines with J gene TRBJ1-6; 9 bases line up with TRBD1. This CDR3 is built from 15 residues. Germline values: CDR1 MDHEN, CDR2 SYDVKM. Trimming took 1 base from V and 9 from J; bases not matched to a gene: 4. The CDR3 region has the DNA TGTGCCAGCAGTTTATTACAGGGGGCGGGTTCACCCCTCCACTTT. It yields the protein CASSLLQGAGSPLHF.

The V call is TRBV7-9, the J call TRBJ2-2, with 7 nucleotides matching TRBD2. V was pared by 0 bases and J by 4 bases, with 5 bases of the junction left unmatched. There are 16 residues in the CDR3. Germline V lookup: CDR1 SEHNR, CDR2 FQNEAQ (reference sequence). CDR3 region: CASSLALPGGTGELFF. DNA for the CDR3: TGTGCCAGCAGCTTAGCCCTGCCGGGAGGCACCGGGGAGCTGTTTTTT.

The chain carries TRBV5-6 and TRBJ2-5; D is uncertain. Germline values: CDR1 SGHDT, CDR2 YYEEEE. The V and J ends lost 2 bases and 1 base respectively, with 9 bases between them. This CDR3 comprises 14 residues. CDR3 sequence (DNA): TGTGCCAGCAGCTTTTGGGCCATCCAAGAGACCCAGTACTTC. Translation: CASSFWAIQETQYF.

The rearrangement joins TRBV7-9 to TRBJ2-5; D is perhaps TRBD2 (6 bases). Between the trimmed V and J ends, which lost 2 bases and 4 bases, there was a span of 17 bases. This CDR3 contains 16 residues. Germline V gene data show CDR1 as SEHNR and CDR2 as FQNEAQ (reference sequence). CDR3 protein: CASSLYQGGGPETQYF. The CDR3 DNA is TGTGCCAGCAGCTTATACCAGGGAGGAGGTCCAGAGACCCAGTACTTC.

The J gene is TRBJ2-1, the V gene TRBV5-1; 9 bases are a match to TRBD1. V dropped 4 bases and J dropped 7; count of bases not matched to a gene: 6. Germline V gene data show CDR1 as SGHRS and CDR2 as YFSETQ. This CDR3 is built from 14 residues. In nucleotides, the CDR3 is TGCGCCAGCAGCCCGGGGACAGGGTCGAATGAGCAGTTCTTC. Encoded protein: CASSPGTGSNEQFF.

This clone was picked up a small number of times. The chain couples TRBV7-6 to TRBJ1-1, with 7 bases lining up with TRBD1. The CDR3 extends over 12 amino acids. The V gene end was trimmed by 5 bases and the J gene end by 11 bases; junction bases not matched to a gene: 8. Per germline, CDR1 SGHVS and CDR2 FNYEAQ. The CDR3 protein is CASSREGAEAFF. DNA of the CDR3: TGTGCCAGCAGCAGGGAGGGGGCCGAGGCTTTCTTT.

V gene TRBV14 combines with J gene TRBJ2-7; D is unclear. Germline lookup yields CDR1 SGHDN and CDR2 FVKESK. The V end was cut by 1 base, the J end by 10 bases, with 14 bases between. The CDR3 runs to 13 residues. CDR3 sequence (DNA): TGTGCCAGCAGCCAAGGGCACGGTCGCCTACAGTACTTC. It codes for CASSQGHGRLQYF.